A selection of T cell receptor beta chains follows, all from one sample in a study of identifying expanded T cells in peripheral blood. Generated by immunoSEQ multiplex PCR, the TCRdb table keeps only in-frame clones and is missing some. The sample carries some 75,000 clones, under 90% recorded once. The specimen was blood. These receptors all stem from a person between 18 and 75 years old in good health. Each CDR3 is given with its conserved first and last residue. A D gene is named only where the DNA matches it firmly. The listing skips clone size in some rows; elsewhere it reads once, few, many or a size class.

clone size	CDR3 length	V gene	J gene	D gene	CDR3 protein	CDR3 DNA
NA	18	TRBV19	TRBJ1-6	TRBD1	CASSTGTGDISYNSPLHF	TGTGCCAGTAGTACGGGGACAGGGGATATTTCCTATAATTCACCCCTCCACTTT
NA	15	TRBV2	TRBJ2-1	TRBD2	CASSPGLAGHNEQFF	TGTGCCAGCAGTCCTGGACTAGCGGGACACAATGAGCAGTTCTTC
NA	12	TRBV7-2	TRBJ2-3	NA	CASSLFEAAQYF	TGTGCCAGCAGCTTATTTGAGGCAGCGCAGTATTTT
NA	16	TRBV4-2	TRBJ2-7	TRBD2	CASSQAQGGEVYEQYF	TGTGCCAGCAGCCAAGCCCAGGGAGGGGAAGTCTACGAGCAGTACTTC
NA	18	TRBV6-1	TRBJ2-4	NA	CASSEAFGQGLAKNIQYF	TGTGCCAGCAGTGAAGCTTTTGGTCAAGGCCTAGCCAAAAACATTCAGTACTTC
NA	17	TRBV9	TRBJ2-3	TRBD1	CASSVAQGAPQQGAQYF	TGTGCCAGCAGCGTAGCGCAGGGGGCCCCGCAACAGGGGGCGCAGTATTTT
NA	15	TRBV4-1	TRBJ1-2	NA	CASSIQPGTNYGYTF	TGCGCCAGCAGCATACAACCCGGCACTAACTATGGCTACACCTTC
NA	15	TRBV21-1	TRBJ1-4	NA	CAYSGRDATNEKLFF	TGTGCCTATTCGGGCAGAGATGCAACTAATGAAAAACTGTTTTTT
few	15	TRBV5-1	TRBJ2-1	TRBD1	CASSPGTGYANEQFF	TGCGCCAGCAGCCCCGGGACAGGGTACGCAAATGAGCAGTTCTTC
NA	16	TRBV5-1	TRBJ2-7	TRBD1	CASSWTGAGRFNEQYF	TGCGCCAGCAGCTGGACAGGGGCCGGGAGGTTCAACGAGCAGTACTTC
NA	15	TRBV9	TRBJ2-7	NA	CASSASGTNIYEQYF	TGTGCCAGCAGCGCGTCCGGGACGAACATTTACGAGCAGTACTTC
few	13	TRBV10-1	TRBJ2-2	NA	CASSESGTGELFF	TGCGCCAGCAGTGAGTCGGGGACCGGGGAGCTGTTTTTT
NA	17	TRBV21-1	TRBJ2-2	NA	CASSLQGTSGNTGELFF	TGTGCCAGCAGTTTGCAGGGGACTAGCGGGAACACCGGGGAGCTGTTTTTT
NA	21	TRBV28	TRBJ2-5	TRBD1	CASSYSGLFGQGSMDRETQYF	TGTGCCAGCAGTTATTCGGGGTTATTCGGACAGGGGAGCATGGATAGAGAGACCCAGTACTTC
NA	14	TRBV6-5	TRBJ1-1	NA	CASRQRDMNTEAFF	TGTGCCAGCAGACAGAGGGATATGAACACTGAAGCTTTCTTT
NA	17	TRBV5-1	TRBJ2-3	NA	CASSFGLGEISTDTQYF	TGCGCCAGCAGCTTCGGGCTTGGAGAAATAAGCACAGATACGCAGTATTTT
NA	16	TRBV21-1	TRBJ1-4	NA	CASSKGEPGAGRKLFF	TGTGCCAGCAGCAAAGGGGAACCAGGGGCTGGGCGAAAACTGTTTTTT
NA	16	TRBV7-2	TRBJ2-5	NA	CASSLAYLGLGETQYF	TGTGCCAGCAGCTTAGCCTACCTGGGGTTAGGGGAGACCCAGTACTTC
NA	14	TRBV28	TRBJ1-4	NA	CASSLEGPGGKLFF	TGTGCCAGCAGTTTGGAAGGCCCTGGGGGAAAACTGTTTTTT
few	19	TRBV9	TRBJ1-2	TRBD1	CASSPRQGAGPGLLDGYTF	TGTGCCAGCAGCCCCCGACAGGGGGCGGGCCCTGGCCTTCTCGATGGCTACACCTTC
NA	14	TRBV5-6	TRBJ1-1	NA	CASTFKGGDTEAFF	TGTGCCAGCACCTTTAAAGGGGGGGACACTGAAGCTTTCTTT
NA	16	TRBV4-3	TRBJ2-3	TRBD2	CASSQARAGGADTQYF	TGCGCCAGCAGCCAAGCCCGAGCGGGAGGGGCAGATACGCAGTATTTT
NA	15	TRBV10-3	TRBJ2-1	NA	CAISDPGQGYYEQFF	TGTGCCATCAGTGACCCGGGACAAGGTTACTATGAGCAGTTCTTC
NA	14	TRBV6-5	TRBJ1-1	NA	CASSPQGLDTEAFF	TGTGCCAGCAGTCCTCAGGGGCTGGACACTGAAGCTTTCTTT
NA	13	TRBV19	TRBJ1-2	TRBD1	CASSSTGQHGYTF	TGTGCCAGTAGTTCCACGGGACAGCATGGCTACACCTTC
NA	13	TRBV19	TRBJ1-5	NA	CASSMSSNQPQHF	TGTGCCAGTAGTATGAGTAGCAATCAGCCCCAGCATTTT
NA	17	TRBV18	TRBJ2-3	TRBD1	CASSPRAPGQEGDTQYF	TGTGCCAGCTCACCACGGGCCCCGGGACAGGAAGGAGATACGCAGTATTTT
few	15	TRBV5-5	TRBJ1-4	NA	CASSLRAGTSEKLFF	TGTGCCAGCAGCTTGCGGGCAGGGACCTCAGAAAAACTGTTTTTT
once	15	TRBV7-9	TRBJ1-4	NA	CASSYQGSVNEKLFF	TGTGCCAGCAGCTACCAGGGGTCCGTTAATGAAAAACTGTTTTTT
NA	14	TRBV2	TRBJ1-1	TRBD1	CASNTGQGGPEAFF	TGTGCCAGCAACACAGGACAGGGAGGCCCTGAAGCTTTCTTT
once	16	TRBV11-2	TRBJ1-5	NA	CASSLDGSGRRQPQHF	TGTGCCAGCAGCTTAGATGGGTCGGGGCGACGACAGCCCCAGCATTTT
NA	13	TRBV29-1	TRBJ2-5	TRBD1	CSVVLQGAETQYF	TGCAGCGTTGTCTTACAGGGGGCAGAGACCCAGTACTTC
NA	14	TRBV15	TRBJ2-3	TRBD2	CATSRGLATDTQYF	TGTGCCACCAGCAGGGGACTAGCAACAGATACGCAGTATTTT
NA	13	TRBV14	TRBJ2-7	NA	CASSPRAWYEQYF	TGTGCCAGCAGCCCCCGGGCCTGGTACGAGCAGTACTTC
NA	14	TRBV4-3	TRBJ2-3	NA	CASSLEGGRGTQYF	TGCGCCAGCAGCCTGGAGGGCGGACGTGGTACGCAGTATTTT
NA	16	TRBV19	TRBJ1-1	TRBD1	CASSGRTGGLGTEAFF	TGTGCCAGTAGTGGCCGGACAGGGGGCCTTGGCACTGAAGCTTTCTTT
NA	18	TRBV4-2	TRBJ2-2	TRBD2	CASSSNIPGLTNTGELFF	TGTGCCAGCAGCTCTAATATTCCGGGACTAACGAACACCGGGGAGCTGTTTTTT
NA	16	TRBV7-8	TRBJ2-7	NA	CASSLDAGDSSYEQYF	TGTGCCAGCAGCTTAGATGCGGGGGACAGCTCCTACGAGCAGTACTTC
NA	17	TRBV28	TRBJ1-2	NA	CASSYPLKGQINYGYTF	TGTGCCAGCAGTTACCCCCTCAAGGGGCAAATTAACTATGGCTACACCTTC
once	11	TRBV25-1	TRBJ1-1	NA	CASSEGPSAFF	TGTGCCAGCAGTGAAGGGCCATCGGCTTTCTTT
NA	14	TRBV9	TRBJ2-7	NA	CASNPGGRESEQYF	TGTGCCAGCAACCCCGGTGGCAGGGAAAGCGAGCAGTACTTC